This T cell receptor beta chain was identified in a study of identical twins. The donor group consisted entirely of healthy Caucasians. In TCRdb, the 5' RACE reads were re-called with MiXCR into one record per CDR3 protein. The repertoire includes about 690,000 distinct CDR3 sequences, roughly 6% of them detected once, and about 1.8% sits in the top ten. Study-wide results and caveats: A lower insertion count was a feature of abundant cord blood beta clonotypes, with no such feature in memory repertoires. Beta out-of-frame sequences showed weaker excess sharing between twins.

This clonotype was recorded many times. Its antigen remains unidentified. The CDR3 has 16 residues. CDR1 and CDR2 (germline): MNHEY, SMNVEV (reference sequence). V shed 5 bases and J shed 2 bases, with 17 bases lying between them. This rearrangement joins TRBV27 to TRBJ2-3; D remains ambiguous. Material: naive T cells sorted from blood. The origin of this receptor is a man younger than 35 in good health. The CDR3 here is CASSPYGLEITDTQYF. DNA for the CDR3: TGTGCCAGCAGTCCTTATGGCTTGGAGATCACAGATACGCAGTATTTT.